This entry lists 10 T cell receptor beta chains sequenced from one sample in a study of blood T cell repertoires in COVID-19. Libraries were prepared by immunoSEQ multiplex PCR; TCRdb keeps only in-frame clonotypes and omits some of them. The table shows 130,000 or so clones, with about nine tenths occurring only once. The specimen sequenced was peripheral blood. Receptors originate from a human donor with COVID-19, enrolled during active disease. The donor label of this sample is uncertain.

The chain employs TRBV12-5 and TRBJ2-6; maybe TRBD2 (5 bases). The CDR3 is 18 amino acids. Germline V gives CDR1 LGHNT, CDR2 FRNRAP. The V end was cut by 0 bases, the J end by 2 bases, with 14 bases between. This CDR3 is CASGLVGQAGAGANVLTF. As DNA, the CDR3 is TGTGCTAGTGGTTTGGTCGGGCAGGCCGGGGCTGGGGCCAACGTCCTGACTTTC.

V and J are TRBV5-1 and TRBJ1-2; D is unclear. The V end lost 4 bases, the J end lost 5 bases, and 18 bases lay between the germline ends. Germline lookup yields CDR1 SGHRS and CDR2 YFSETQ. The CDR3 spans 15 residues. CDR3 DNA sequence: TGCGCCAGCAGCGTCGGAGGAGGTGAGGGATATGGCTACACCTTC. Its translation is CASSVGGGEGYGYTF.

The V and J genes are TRBV6-1 and TRBJ1-2; unclear D gene. The V gene lost 0 bases and the J gene lost 4 bases, with 9 bases spanning the gap. The CDR3 has 14 amino acids. Germline V gene lookup returns CDR1 MNHNS and CDR2 SASEGT. The CDR3 sequence is CASSEALRGYGYTF. The CDR3 nucleotides are TGTGCCAGCAGTGAAGCGCTTCGAGGCTATGGCTACACCTTC.

The chain has TRBV25-1 and TRBJ2-1; D is undetermined. The CDR3 runs 18 residues. Trimming cost V 3 bases and J 0 bases, with 18 bases left between them. Germline values: CDR1 MGHDK, CDR2 SYGVNS. CDR3 sequence reads: CASSERSLSSSSYNEQFF. CDR3 nucleotide sequence: TGTGCCAGCAGTGAGCGGTCCTTATCCTCTTCCTCCTACAATGAGCAGTTCTTC.

This clone was recorded only once. J is TRBJ1-5 and V is TRBV19, with D perhaps matching TRBD1 (5 bases). The germline gives CDR1 LNHDA, CDR2 SQIVND (reference sequence). Trimming removed 5 bases from V and 2 bases from J, with 13 bases in between. CDR3 length: 15 amino acids. The CDR3 spells CASSVLGGGNQPQHF. The DNA of the CDR3 is TGTGCCAGTAGTGTACTCGGGGGGGGCAATCAGCCCCAGCATTTT.

This clone has more than one count but fewer than ten. The chain's CDR3 is CASSADFGRSYEQYF. The CDR3 DNA follows: TGTGCCAGCAGCGCTGATTTCGGGAGGTCCTACGAGCAGTACTTC. V is TRBV7-9 and J is TRBJ2-7; 7 nucleotides align to TRBD2. The V segment lost 5 bases and the J segment 1 base; nucleotides outside the gene matches: 8. The CDR3 covers 15 residues. Germline CDR1 SEHNR, CDR2 FQNEAQ (reference sequence).

The chain links TRBV14 to TRBJ2-1, with D perhaps TRBD2 (6 bases). This CDR3 comprises 14 residues. Germline CDR1 SGHDN, CDR2 FVKESK. Deletions cut 0 bases from V and 9 bases from J, with 12 bases between. The CDR3 here is CASSQEAGHGEQFF. The CDR3, as DNA: TGTGCCAGCAGCCAAGAGGCGGGGCATGGTGAGCAGTTCTTC.

V gene TRBV11-2 combines with J gene TRBJ1-2; D may be TRBD1 (5 bases). The V end was cut by 6 bases, the J end by 4 bases, with 12 bases between. Germline CDR1 is SGHAT and CDR2 is FQNNGV. This CDR3 is 13 amino acids long. The CDR3 nucleotides read TGTGCCAGCAGGGACACATATTCCTATGGCTACACCTTC. It specifies CASRDTYSYGYTF.

The rearrangement links TRBV2 to TRBJ1-1, with 7 bases that match TRBD1. This CDR3 region has 14 residues. Trimming took 7 bases from V and 0 from J; bases not matched to a gene: 5. Germline-derived CDR1 and CDR2 are SNHLY and FYNNEI. For the CDR3, the DNA is TGTGCCAGCACACCGACAGGGTTGAACACTGAAGCTTTCTTT. Translation gives CASTPTGLNTEAFF.

The V call is TRBV4-1, the J call TRBJ1-1; D is possibly TRBD1 (5 bases). Trimming pared 2 bases from V and 5 bases from J, leaving 15 bases between. The CDR3 consists of 15 residues. The germline V gene encodes CDR1 MGHRA and CDR2 YSYEKL. In DNA form, the CDR3 reads TGCGCCAGCAGCCAACGAGGTCAGGGAACGACTGAAGCTTTCTTT. It is translated as CASSQRGQGTTEAFF.